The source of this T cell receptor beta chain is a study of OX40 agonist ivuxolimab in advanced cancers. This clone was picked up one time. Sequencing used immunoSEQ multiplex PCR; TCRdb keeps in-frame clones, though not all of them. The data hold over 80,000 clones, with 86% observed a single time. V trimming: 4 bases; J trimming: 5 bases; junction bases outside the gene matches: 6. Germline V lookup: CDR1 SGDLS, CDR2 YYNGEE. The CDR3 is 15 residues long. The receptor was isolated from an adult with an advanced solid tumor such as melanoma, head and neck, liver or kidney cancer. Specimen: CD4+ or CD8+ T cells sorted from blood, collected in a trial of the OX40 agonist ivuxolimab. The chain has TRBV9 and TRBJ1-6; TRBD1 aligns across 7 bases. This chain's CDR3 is CASSLRQGDNSPLHF. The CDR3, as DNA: TGTGCCAGCAGCCTTCGGCAGGGGGATAATTCACCCCTCCACTTT.